This is a list of T cell receptor beta chains from one sample in a study of shared clonotypes between healthy human individuals. Some clones are missing from TCRdb's copy, which holds only in-frame ones; the method was immunoSEQ multiplex PCR. This sample has tens of thousands of clones, with 62% found just once. The sequenced sample was memory CD8+ T cells sorted from blood. Receptor source: a man aged 30 to 45 in good health. CDR3s include the opening cysteine and the closing phenylalanine or tryptophan. Fields, in order: J gene, V gene, clone size, D gene, CDR3 protein, CDR3 DNA. D genes are given only for firm matches. Some rows mark clone size as missing; the rest say once, few, many or name a class of expanded clone.

>TRBJ2-1|TRBV27|NA|TRBD1
CASSSRQGGNEQFF
TGTGCCAGCAGTTCCAGACAGGGGGGCAATGAGCAGTTCTTC
>TRBJ2-1|TRBV10-3|many|TRBD1
CAISGTGGAANEQFF
TGTGCCATCAGTGGTACAGGGGGCGCGGCCAATGAGCAGTTCTTC
>TRBJ2-7|TRBV5-6|once|TRBD1
CASSSIRRGTGSYEQYF
TGTGCCAGCAGTTCCATTCGTCGCGGGACAGGGTCCTACGAGCAGTACTTC
>TRBJ1-2|TRBV27|few|NA
CASKPGGLGYGYTF
TGTGCCAGCAAACCGGGGGGATTGGGCTATGGCTACACCTTC
>TRBJ2-1|TRBV27|NA|TRBD1
CASRGQVHNEQFF
TGTGCCAGCAGGGGACAGGTTCACAATGAGCAGTTCTTC
>TRBJ2-1|TRBV19|many|TRBD1
CASSIWQGASVNNEQFF
TGTGCCAGTAGTATTTGGCAGGGGGCCAGTGTAAACAATGAGCAGTTCTTC
>TRBJ2-7|TRBV6-1|few|NA
CASSEIQSLWYEQYF
TGTGCCAGCAGTGAAATTCAGAGCTTATGGTACGAGCAGTACTTC
>TRBJ2-1|TRBV27|NA|TRBD2
CASSSGSSVNEQFF
TGTGCCAGCAGTAGCGGGAGCTCGGTCAATGAGCAGTTCTTC
>TRBJ2-7|TRBV18|few|TRBD1
CASSSGTGSYEQYF
TGTGCCAGCTCGTCCGGGACAGGGTCCTACGAGCAGTACTTC
>TRBJ2-1|TRBV5-1|NA|TRBD1
CATASAQGAGYNEQFF
TGCGCCACTGCGTCGGCTCAGGGGGCCGGCTACAATGAGCAGTTCTTC
>TRBJ2-7|TRBV28|few|NA
CASSRGSYEQYF
TGTGCCAGCAGTCGGGGCTCCTACGAGCAGTACTTC
>TRBJ1-2|TRBV7-9|NA|NA
CASSYRDRRNYGYTF
TGTGCCAGCAGCTATCGGGACCGACGTAACTATGGCTACACCTTC
>TRBJ2-2|TRBV6-4|NA|NA
CASSEFGGANTGELFF
TGTGCCAGCAGTGAGTTTGGCGGCGCGAACACCGGGGAGCTGTTTTTT
>TRBJ2-1|TRBV7-9|NA|NA
CASIPGRTAPYNEQFF
TGTGCCAGCATCCCAGGCAGGACAGCGCCCTACAATGAGCAGTTCTTC
>TRBJ2-3|TRBV15|NA|NA
CATSKEHGGSDTQYF
TGTGCCACCAGCAAAGAACACGGAGGCTCAGATACGCAGTATTTT
>TRBJ2-3|TRBV19|NA|TRBD2
CASSMLAGVTDTQYF
TGTGCCAGTAGTATGCTAGCGGGGGTTACGGATACGCAGTATTTT
>TRBJ2-2|TRBV9|NA|NA
CASSDNRGAGELFF
TGTGCCAGCAGCGACAACAGAGGCGCTGGGGAGCTGTTTTTT
>TRBJ2-7|TRBV25-1|few|NA
CASSSGGSYEQYF
TGTGCCAGCAGTTCCGGCGGCTCCTACGAGCAGTACTTC
>TRBJ1-3|TRBV5-5|NA|NA
CASSFTGVGNTIYF
TGTGCCAGCAGCTTTACCGGAGTTGGAAACACCATATATTTT
>TRBJ2-1|TRBV6-6|NA|TRBD1
CASSLTGVNEQFF
TGTGCCAGCAGCCTAACAGGGGTCAATGAGCAGTTCTTC
>TRBJ1-1|TRBV10-3|NA|NA
CAISGSTLGNTEAFF
TGTGCCATCAGTGGTAGTACTTTGGGGAACACTGAAGCTTTCTTT
>TRBJ2-7|TRBV15|NA|NA
CATSRDLSYEQYF
TGTGCCACCAGCAGAGATCTTAGTTACGAGCAGTACTTC
>TRBJ1-2|TRBV5-4|NA|TRBD1
CASSSTGAYYGYTF
TGTGCCAGCAGCTCGACAGGGGCTTACTATGGCTACACCTTC
>TRBJ1-3|TRBV6-1|NA|TRBD1
CASTGEADTIYF
TGTGCCAGTACAGGGGAGGCGGACACCATATATTTT
>TRBJ2-7|TRBV4-3|NA|TRBD2
CASSIGLAGDEQYF
TGCGCCAGCAGCATCGGACTAGCGGGGGACGAGCAGTACTTC
>TRBJ2-1|TRBV7-9|once|TRBD2
CASSQISGAAYNEQFF
TGTGCCAGCAGCCAGATTAGCGGGGCCGCCTACAATGAGCAGTTCTTC
>TRBJ2-7|TRBV4-1|NA|TRBD2
CASSRLAAVTPAEQYF
TGCGCCAGCAGCCGACTAGCTGCTGTTACCCCCGCGGAGCAGTACTTC
>TRBJ2-3|TRBV7-9|NA|NA
CASSLEGSTDTQYF
TGTGCCAGCAGCTTAGAGGGCAGCACAGATACGCAGTATTTT
>TRBJ1-4|TRBV25-1|NA|NA
CASSDDFSREGEKLFF
TGTGCCAGCAGTGATGATTTTAGCAGGGAAGGTGAAAAACTGTTTTTT
>TRBJ2-1|TRBV7-8|NA|NA
CASSSLGVTAGGEQFF
TGTGCCAGCAGCTCCCTGGGGGTTACGGCGGGTGGTGAGCAGTTCTTC
>TRBJ1-1|TRBV7-9|few|NA
CASSLFTADAFF
TGTGCCAGCAGCCTCTTTACCGCCGACGCTTTCTTT
>TRBJ2-2|TRBV10-3|few|NA
CAITGAYGELFF
TGTGCCATCACAGGGGCATACGGGGAGCTGTTTTTT
>TRBJ2-1|TRBV15|NA|NA
CATSRNTMVLALSYNEQFF
TGTGCCACCAGCAGGAACACTATGGTCCTAGCCCTCTCCTACAATGAGCAGTTCTTC
>TRBJ1-1|TRBV29-1|few|NA
CSGDMANTEAFF
TGCAGCGGAGACATGGCGAACACTGAAGCTTTCTTT
>TRBJ2-7|TRBV10-1|NA|NA
CASSEVSDYEQYF
TGCGCCAGCAGTGAGGTGTCAGACTACGAGCAGTACTTC
>TRBJ1-2|TRBV21-1|NA|NA
CASSNWQGRVYGYTF
TGTGCCAGCAGCAATTGGCAGGGGAGGGTCTATGGCTACACCTTC
>TRBJ1-1|TRBV2|few|NA
CASSLGEGLEAFF
TGTGCCAGCAGCCTCGGCGAGGGATTAGAAGCTTTCTTT
>TRBJ2-1|TRBV9|NA|TRBD1
CASSSAGGIYEQFF
TGTGCCAGCAGCAGCGCAGGGGGCATCTATGAGCAGTTCTTC
>TRBJ1-2|TRBV28|NA|NA
CASSPGSLYGYTF
TGTGCCAGCAGTCCTGGCAGCCTCTATGGCTACACCTTC
>TRBJ2-5|TRBV28|few|TRBD2
CASTSGGVETQYF
TGTGCCAGCACCTCGGGGGGGGTAGAGACCCAGTACTTC
>TRBJ2-7|TRBV29-1|NA|NA
CSALLGFYEQYF
TGCAGCGCCCTTTTGGGGTTCTACGAGCAGTACTTC